Shown below are 24 T cell receptor beta chains from a single sample sequenced in a study of OX40 agonist ivuxolimab in advanced cancers. Sequencing was performed with immunoSEQ multiplex PCR; in TCRdb, only in-frame clones are kept and a portion is missing. The sample lists 50,000 to 75,000 clones; about nine tenths were seen once. The specimen was CD4+ or CD8+ T cells sorted from blood, collected in a trial of the OX40 agonist ivuxolimab. Source of these receptors: an adult with an advanced solid tumor such as melanoma, head and neck, liver or kidney cancer.

This clone was seen only once. The chain employs TRBV25-1 and TRBJ1-2; perhaps TRBD1 as D (5 bases). The germline gives CDR1 MGHDK, CDR2 SYGVNS. V was pared by 0 bases and J by 8 bases, with 13 bases between. The CDR3 runs 14 residues. CDR3 coding DNA: TGTGCCAGCAGTGAATACGTGGAGGGGAAGGGCTACACCTTC. Amino acid sequence: CASSEYVEGKGYTF.

The V call is TRBV5-1, the J call TRBJ2-5, with TRBD2 matching 7 bases. V lost 3 bases to trimming and J lost 1 base; unmatched junction nucleotides: 9. The CDR3 is 16 residues long. Germline V gives CDR1 SGHRS, CDR2 YFSETQ. CDR3 sequence reads: CASSSLAAMGQETQYF. For the CDR3, the DNA is TGCGCCAGCAGCTCTCTAGCGGCCATGGGCCAAGAGACCCAGTACTTC.

A single count supports this clone. The V and J genes are TRBV2 and TRBJ2-7; 8 bases are a match to TRBD1. Per germline, CDR1 SNHLY and CDR2 FYNNEI. J gave up 5 bases and V 10 bases, and 10 bases lay outside the gene matches. The CDR3 spans 13 residues. In nucleotides, the CDR3 is TGTGCCACCCACCGGACAGGGACCGACGAGCAGTACTTC. Translated, it gives CATHRTGTDEQYF.

The chain recombines TRBV21-1 with TRBJ1-1; TRBD1 is the table's D call, not checked against the DNA. TRBV21-1 is a recognized pseudogene. The CDR3 extends over 13 amino acids. CDR3: CASSHSGATEAFF. CDR3 nucleotide sequence: TGTGCCAGCAGCCACTCAGGGGCCACTGAAGCTTTCTTT.

The chain employs TRBV6-1 and TRBJ2-3, with D uncertain. Trimming removed 6 bases from V and 6 bases from J, with 13 bases in between. This CDR3 has 13 residues. Germline V CDR1 and CDR2: MNHNS, SASEGT. The DNA for the CDR3 is TGTGCCAGCAGCGGAGTGGGGTCGGATACGCAGTATTTT. The encoded protein is CASSGVGSDTQYF.

V and J are TRBV6-1 and TRBJ1-1; 7 bases align to TRBD1. Germline V gene lookup returns CDR1 MNHNS and CDR2 SASEGT. V was clipped by 7 bases and J by 11 bases; unmatched bases: 13. This CDR3 is 13 amino acids long. The CDR3 DNA reads TGTGCCAGCATGCGGGACAGAACGTCGTGGGCTTTCTTT. Amino acid sequence: CASMRDRTSWAFF.

The chain uses TRBV4-1 and TRBJ1-1; a possible D gene is TRBD1 (5 bases). The CDR3 spans 15 residues. The V and J ends lost 6 bases and 3 bases respectively, with 17 bases between them. Per the germline V gene, CDR1 is MGHRA and CDR2 is YSYEKL. CDR3 protein: CASSLTGTPDTEAFF. DNA of the CDR3: TGCGCCAGCAGTCTCACCGGGACTCCGGACACTGAAGCTTTCTTT.

This chain joins TRBV5-4 and TRBJ2-3; 11 nucleotides match TRBD2. The V segment lost 0 bases and the J segment 1 base; nucleotides outside the gene matches: 1. The germline V gene encodes CDR1 SGHNT and CDR2 YYREEE (reference sequence). This CDR3 is built from 16 residues. The CDR3 region is CASSLGGLAGTDTQYF. The CDR3 DNA reads as TGTGCCAGCAGCTTGGGGGGACTAGCGGGCACAGATACGCAGTATTTT. The variable domain in full, with the rest retrieved from reference TRBV5-4 and TRBJ2-3, is ETGVTQSPTHLIKTRGQQVTLRCSSQSGHNTVSWYQQALGQGPQFIFQYYREEENGRGNFPPRFSGLQFPNYSSELNVNALELDDSALYLCASSLGGLAGTDTQYFGPGTRLTVL.

V usage is TRBV5-1 and J usage is TRBJ1-2; TRBD1 agrees at 10 bases. Germline V gene data show CDR1 as SGHRS and CDR2 as YFSETQ. The CDR3 has 16 amino acids. The V gene end was trimmed by 0 bases and the J gene end by 4 bases; junction bases not matched to a gene: 6. CDR3 DNA: TGCGCCAGCAGCTTGGCTGCCGGGACAGGGGTCTATGGCTACACCTTC. Translating it yields CASSLAAGTGVYGYTF.

This clone was seen just once. The chain links TRBV4-1 to TRBJ2-3; 8 bases are a match to TRBD2. After removal of 6 bases from V and 5 bases from J, the junction contained 7 bases not matched to a gene. There are 14 residues in the CDR3. CDR1 and CDR2 from the germline V gene are MGHRA and YSYEKL. The chain's CDR3 is CASRAGVLEDTQYF. CDR3 sequence (DNA): TGCGCCAGCAGAGCGGGAGTCTTGGAAGATACGCAGTATTTT.

This clone was counted a few times. The genes are TRBV12-2 and TRBJ2-7; the D segment call TRBD2 is taken from the table without a DNA check. TRBV12-2 is annotated as a pseudogene. This CDR3 is built from 16 residues. CDR3 residues: CASRLAWLGEVYEQYF. In DNA, the CDR3 is TGTGCAAGTCGCTTAGCGTGGTTGGGGGAGGTCTACGAGCAGTACTTC.

The chain has TRBV19 and TRBJ1-5, with D unresolved. Trimming stripped 6 bases from V and 5 bases from J, with 17 bases between. Germline CDR1 and CDR2: LNHDA and SQIVND (reference sequence). The CDR3 length is 15 residues. DNA for the CDR3: TGTGCCAGTAGCCCCCGCGGGGAAAATTATCAGCCCCAGCATTTT. Its protein is CASSPRGENYQPQHF.

Here the CDR3 DNA reads TGTGCCAGCAGCCGGTCCTGGGACAACTCCTACGAGCAGTACTTC. Its protein is CASSRSWDNSYEQYF. The rearrangement uses TRBV7-9 and TRBJ2-5; D possibly corresponds to TRBD1 (6 bases). Matching the DNA end better, TRBJ2-7 makes the J call doubtful. In germline, CDR1 is SEHNR, CDR2 FQNEAQ (reference sequence). The CDR3 length is 15 residues.

The chain is built from TRBV11-2 and TRBJ2-7; D unresolved. Deletions cut 0 bases from V and 3 bases from J, with 9 bases between. The CDR3 has 14 amino acids. Germline V CDR1 and CDR2: SGHAT, FQNNGV. The CDR3 region is CASSLESSNYEQYF. In nucleotides, the CDR3 is TGTGCCAGCAGCTTAGAAAGTTCCAACTACGAGCAGTACTTC. The full variable domain, completed using reference TRBV11-2 and TRBJ2-7, is EAGVAQSPRYKIIEKRQSVAFWCNPISGHATLYWYQQILGQGPKLLIQFQNNGVVDDSQLPKDRFSAERLKGVDSTLKIQPAKLEDSAVYLCASSLESSNYEQYFGPGTRLTVT.

The gene calls are TRBV7-3 and TRBJ2-3; possible D gene TRBD1, 6 bases. The CDR3 spans 14 residues. V was clipped by 5 bases and J by 2 bases, with 11 bases between them. Germline CDR1 SGHTA, CDR2 FQGTGA. In DNA form, the CDR3 reads TGTGCCAGCAGCCCGGGACACCACACAGATACGCAGTATTTT. It specifies CASSPGHHTDTQYF.

The rearrangement uses TRBV5-1 and TRBJ2-5; TRBD1 matches 8 bases. V dropped 4 bases and J dropped 5; count of bases not matched to a gene: 7. Per germline, CDR1 SGHRS and CDR2 YFSETQ. The CDR3 covers 14 residues. The chain's CDR3 is CASSEGQAGETQYF. CDR3 nucleotide sequence: TGCGCCAGCAGCGAGGGACAGGCTGGGGAGACCCAGTACTTC.

CDR3 sequence reads: CASIRVLQGATYEQYF. In nucleotides, the CDR3 is TGTGCCAGCATAAGGGTCTTACAGGGTGCGACGTACGAGCAGTACTTC. This rearrangement joins TRBV2 to TRBJ2-7; a weak D match, TRBD1 (6 bases). Looked up from germline, CDR1 is SNHLY and CDR2 is FYNNEI. The germline V and J ends were trimmed by 7 bases and 4 bases, with 23 bases remaining between them. The CDR3 is made up of 16 amino acids.

The chain has TRBV21-1 and TRBJ2-7; TRBD2 is taken as the D call from the table, unchecked against the DNA. TRBV21-1 is classified as a pseudogene. There are 16 residues in the CDR3. The CDR3: CASSIRTSGRAYEQYF. CDR3 bases: TGTGCCAGCAGCATAAGGACTAGCGGAAGAGCCTACGAGCAGTACTTC.

This clone was observed a few times. This chain links TRBV18 with TRBJ1-2, with 10 bases identical to TRBD1. Germline V lookup: CDR1 KGHSH, CDR2 LQKENI. V lost 3 bases and J lost 3; bases outside the gene matches: 4. CDR3 length: 15 residues. The CDR3 spells CASSPGTGVDYGYTF. CDR3 DNA sequence: TGTGCCAGCTCACCCGGGACAGGGGTCGACTATGGCTACACCTTC.

The CDR3, as DNA: TGTGCCAGCAGCTGGACACAGGGGATGAACACTGAAGCTTTCTTT. Encoded protein: CASSWTQGMNTEAFF. The rearrangement uses TRBV5-4 and TRBJ1-1, with 7 bases aligning to TRBD1. Trimming cost V 3 bases and J 0 bases; bases outside gene matches: 5. CDR1 SGHNT and CDR2 YYREEE come from the germline V gene (reference sequence). CDR3 length: 15 residues.

The V and J genes are TRBV5-4 and TRBJ1-5; TRBD1 agrees at 7 bases. Trimming removed 0 bases from V and 5 bases from J; junction bases left unmatched: 2. This CDR3 has 14 residues. Germline CDR1 SGHNT, CDR2 YYREEE (reference sequence). CDR3 nucleotides: TGTGCCAGCAGCTTGGCAGGGGGGGATCAGCCCCAGCATTTT. Translation gives CASSLAGGDQPQHF. Using reference TRBV5-4 and TRBJ1-5 for the parts outside the CDR3, the full variable domain is ETGVTQSPTHLIKTRGQQVTLRCSSQSGHNTVSWYQQALGQGPQFIFQYYREEENGRGNFPPRFSGLQFPNYSSELNVNALELDDSALYLCASSLAGGDQPQHFGDGTRLSIL.

The chain employs TRBV7-8 and TRBJ1-3, with D possibly matching TRBD1 (5 bases). CDR3 length: 15 residues. Per the germline V gene, CDR1 is SGHVS and CDR2 is FQNEAQ. V gave up 6 bases and J gave up 0 bases, with 12 bases separating them. CDR3 DNA: TGTGCCAGCAGAGGGGAGGGGAGCTCTGGAAACACCATATATTTT. This encodes CASRGEGSSGNTIYF.

The V and J genes are TRBV18 and TRBJ1-3; a weak D match, TRBD1 (5 bases). Per germline, CDR1 KGHSH and CDR2 LQKENI. V gave up 2 bases and J gave up 6 bases, with 14 bases separating them. CDR3 length equals 15 residues. The DNA of the CDR3 is TGTGCCAGCTCACCAGAGACAGCGGGCCTAAACACCATATATTTT. The encoded protein is CASSPETAGLNTIYF. Full variable domain (rest looked up from reference TRBV18 and TRBJ1-3): NAGVMQNPRHLVRRRGQEARLRCSPMKGHSHVYWYRQLPEEGLKFMVYLQKENIIDESGMPKERFSAEFPKEGPSILRIQQVVRGDSAAYFCASSPETAGLNTIYFGEGSWLTVV.

The V call is TRBV15, the J call TRBJ2-2; TRBD1 matches at 7 bases. The germline V gene has CDR1 LNHNV and CDR2 YYDKDF (reference sequence). The CDR3 has 15 amino acids. Trimming removed 1 base from V and 6 bases from J; junction bases left unmatched: 5. The CDR3 sequence is CATSRVRQGSGELFF. DNA of the CDR3: TGTGCCACCAGCAGAGTAAGACAGGGCTCCGGGGAGCTGTTTTTT. Based on the CDR3 plus reference TRBV15 and TRBJ2-2, the full variable domain is DAMVIQNPRYQVTQFGKPVTLSCSQTLNHNVMYWYQQKSSQAPKLLFHYYDKDFNNEADTPDNFQSRRPNTSFCFLDIRSPGLGDTAMYLCATSRVRQGSGELFFGEGSRLTVL.